This TCR beta chain was obtained from a study of glioma-infiltrating T cells after dendritic cell vaccination. Overall study: Autologous tumor lysate was loaded overnight onto monocyte-derived dendritic cells grown seven days with IL-4 and GM-CSF. At biweekly intervals, patients got three intradermal dendritic cell vaccine injections. Whole-study findings and limits: Higher TCR clonality did not directly relate to longer survival.

Time point specified: after dendritic cell vaccination, including at tumor progression/relapse. PBMC were collected before vaccination, two weeks after the third vaccination, and at progression. Sequencing was performed with immunoSEQ multiplex PCR; in TCRdb, only in-frame clones are kept and a portion is missing. Altogether 90,000 to 110,000 clones are present, almost 90% being singletons, with the ten largest covering roughly 2.5%. This clone appeared once. Its cognate antigen is unknown. The CDR3 spans 15 residues. V lost 2 bases and J 0 bases, leaving 8 bases between the germline ends. CDR1 is MDHEN and CDR2 is SYDVKM in the germline V gene.

This TCR was sampled from a human donor with glioblastoma. V gene TRBV28 combines with J gene TRBJ1-5; tentatively, D is TRBD1 (5 bases). This material consisted of blood, taken after dendritic cell vaccination. The CDR3 spells CASSLGGTSNQPQHF. The CDR3 nucleotides are TGTGCCAGCAGTTTAGGGGGGACTAGCAATCAGCCCCAGCATTTT.